This T cell receptor (beta chain) originates from a study of post-analysis software for immune sequencing data (dated by TCRdb to between 2014 and 2017). With respect to the entire study: Recorded disease courses included relapsing-remitting, secondary progressive and progressive-relapsing multiple sclerosis, with some patients lacking subtype annotation. The multiple sclerosis patient repertoires were compared with approximately 11 previously published healthy control repertoires from donors aged about 6 to 26 years. A subset of samples was prepared in parallel using single-end sample barcoding, then pooled and co-amplified after Illumina adapter ligation. Findings and caveats that apply to the study as a whole: The control group was slightly older than the multiple sclerosis patient group. Direct clustering with F measure revealed strong co-clustering of samples prepared in the same batch, which led to a batch-effect correction. Multiple sclerosis patients had significantly lower normalized Chao1 diversity than controls, a result that suggests substantial peripheral T-cell clonal expansion. Four or five TRBV segments, including TRBV5-6, TRBV5-1 and TRBV20-1, were significantly more frequent in patients than controls.

The germline V gene provides CDR1 SGHVS and CDR2 FNYEAQ. Counted from cysteine to phenylalanine, this CDR3 has 13 amino acids. Of all the DNA, just the CDR3 is kept, 39 bases in frame from base 1. V gives up 1 base and J gives up 5 bases, and the segment between their germline ends measures 7 bases. About this clonotype: Its target antigen remains unknown. Per-base quality was not reported, and no clone a single base away is much larger than it.

Library preparation was by PCR. Reads for this sample came from an Illumina HiSeq 2500. To reduce PCR and sequencing biases, unique molecular identifiers were incorporated into the TCR beta cDNA libraries. Every 1 to 10 million input T cells yielded approximately 500,000 cDNA molecules, meaning each molecule approximated one T cell. The same protocol used for the earlier healthy control dataset was applied to prepare and sequence the patient libraries. Samples belonging to the same batch were prepared together, multiplexed and sequenced on a shared HiSeq lane. Turning to the authors' computational methods: Raw barcoded reads were processed with MIGEC, discarding single-read molecular identifier groups before consensus assembly and CDR3 extraction. Clonotype tables were post-analysed with VDJtools, and diversity was normalized by down-sampling all datasets to the smallest sample size. Repertoire overlap clustering matched CDR3 amino acid but not nucleotide sequences to correct batch-related cross-sample contamination. TCRdb trimmed the raw reads at Q25, called clones with MiXCR and kept productive beta chains. Rows matching on CDR3 protein sequence are summarized as one entry with the most common DNA and genes. The V and J calls follow TCRdb's processing rather than the paper's. Counted in this sample were 550,000 to 700,000 distinct CDR3 sequences; roughly 47% of them appeared once. Of the sample, under 2% is held by the ten largest clones.

To demonstrate the VDJtools post-analysis software, the study profiled TCR beta repertoires from the peripheral blood of 10 to 15 young patients with multiple sclerosis. Multiple sclerosis patients were children and adolescents aged roughly 6 to 17 years. The TCR was taken from a girl aged 5-17 years with multiple sclerosis. Sequences were obtained from blood. The V and J segments used are TRBV7-6 and TRBJ2-3; the D gene identity is not certain. The nucleotide sequence reads TGTGCCAGCAGCTTAGGGGTTCGAGATACGCAGTATTTT. The resulting protein is CASSLGVRDTQYF.